This T cell receptor (beta chain) was profiled in a study of T-cell reconstitution after alpha-beta-depleted transplantation in children. V was cut by 0 bases and J by 2 bases, with 13 bases left in between. Germline values: CDR1 SGHRS, CDR2 YFSETQ. This CDR3 is 16 amino acids long. Using unique molecular identifiers, the investigators prepared the TCRbeta library. TCRdb itself ran the PCR reads through MiXCR, one entry per CDR3 protein. The table shows around 230,000 distinct CDR3 sequences, with approximately 17% occurring only once. This clonotype was detected only a few times. Its specificity is unknown. Study-level results: After transplant, at about two months, alpha-beta T cells were reportedly derived from several hundred expanded graft clones.

V usage is TRBV5-1 and J usage is TRBJ2-3; perhaps TRBD1 as D (5 bases). The sequences come from PBMCs, mostly from graft donor cells, collected 360 days after TCRalphabeta/CD19-depleted stem cell transplant. This receptor was taken from a male patient under 10 years old who had a stem cell transplant for acute lymphoblastic leukemia, so the T cells may come from the graft donor. CDR3 in amino acids: CASSLALRENTDTQYF. CDR3 sequence (DNA): TGCGCCAGCAGCTTGGCCCTCAGGGAAAACACAGATACGCAGTATTTT.